This passage covers 20 T cell receptor beta chains from one sample sequenced in a study of cytomegalovirus exposure and HLA in healthy donors. The PCR ran on 60 Vbeta and 13 Jbeta primers. Measured with immunoSEQ multiplex PCR; TCRdb has only the in-frame clones, and not every one. The table has 300,000 or so clones, around four fifths seen once. What was sequenced was PBMCs. Receptors were obtained from a middle-aged woman in good health and CMV-seropositive.

The V and J genes are TRBV27 and TRBJ1-6; TRBD1 aligns across 8 bases. With 2 bases clipped from V and 9 bases from J, the junction kept 3 bases outside the gene matches. The CDR3 sequence is 14 residues long. Germline CDR1 is MNHEY and CDR2 is SMNVEV (reference sequence). CDR3 region: CASSLQGAGSPLHF. Here the CDR3 DNA reads TGTGCCAGCAGTTTACAGGGGGCAGGTTCACCCCTCCACTTT.

The chain employs TRBV7-2 and TRBJ2-3; 9 nucleotides line up with TRBD2. With 5 bases clipped from V and 1 base from J, the junction kept 10 bases outside the gene matches. The length of the CDR3 is 17 residues. Germline values: CDR1 SGHTA, CDR2 FQGNSA. The CDR3 nucleotides are TGTGCCAGCAGCGCACGGAGGACTAGCGTTGGCACAGATACGCAGTATTTT. It codes for CASSARRTSVGTDTQYF.

This chain connects TRBV27 to TRBJ2-7; D is possibly TRBD2 (6 bases). The CDR3 is 15 residues long. Germline assignment: CDR1 MNHEY and CDR2 SMNVEV (reference sequence). The ends were cut back, 3 bases at V and 3 bases at J, with 15 bases in the middle. CDR3 region: CASSLGLGGNYEQYF. The CDR3, as DNA: TGTGCCAGCAGTTTGGGACTCGGGGGTAACTACGAGCAGTACTTC.

The chain links TRBV25-1 to TRBJ1-2, with 9 bases lining up with TRBD1. Germline CDR1 is MGHDK and CDR2 is SYGVNS. The CDR3 has 15 residues. Trimming took 6 bases from V and 1 from J; bases not matched to a gene: 6. Written as DNA, the CDR3 is TGTGCCAGCAGGGGGACAGGGCTAATTAACTATGGCTACACCTTC. Translated, it gives CASRGTGLINYGYTF.

This clone was detected only once. The chain employs TRBV6-5 and TRBJ1-6, with a possible D match to TRBD1 (6 bases). The CDR3 runs to 15 residues. Trimming stripped 0 bases from V and 10 bases from J, with 13 bases between. Germline CDR1 and CDR2: MNHEY and SVGAGI. CDR3: CASSYSIQGGSPLHF. CDR3 coding DNA: TGTGCCAGCAGTTACTCGATACAGGGAGGGTCACCCCTCCACTTT.

The V call is TRBV4-3, the J call TRBJ2-1; weak D call: TRBD2 (5 bases). The V end lost 5 bases, the J end lost 5 bases, and 13 bases lay between the germline ends. CDR1 and CDR2 from the germline V gene are LGHNA and YSLEER. This CDR3 region has 14 residues. This CDR3 reads CASSGLHTNNEQFF. The DNA of the CDR3 is TGCGCCAGCAGCGGACTGCATACCAACAATGAGCAGTTCTTC.

The chain combines TRBV19 with TRBJ1-1, with D maybe TRBD1 (5 bases). CDR1 is LNHDA and CDR2 is SQIVND in the germline V gene (reference sequence). The CDR3 totals 14 residues. V was trimmed by 7 bases and J by 4 bases, leaving 16 bases between them. The CDR3 protein is CASTNRLVGTEAFF. The CDR3 bases are TGTGCCAGTACCAACAGGCTTGTCGGCACTGAAGCTTTCTTT.

J is TRBJ1-1 and V is TRBV5-4; D unresolved. The CDR3 length is 13 residues. Germline CDR1 reads SGHNT; CDR2 reads YYREEE (reference sequence). The V end was cut by 1 base, the J end by 1 base, with 5 bases between. CDR3 protein: CASSLWANTEAFF. CDR3 sequence (DNA): TGTGCCAGCAGCTTGTGGGCGAACACTGAAGCTTTCTTT.

The sample holds one count of this clone. The V and J genes are TRBV7-9 and TRBJ2-3, with TRBD2 matching 8 bases. CDR1 is SEHNR and CDR2 is FQNEAQ in the germline V gene (reference sequence). After removal of 3 bases from V and 5 bases from J, the junction contained 4 bases not matched to a gene. This CDR3 contains 14 residues. DNA of the CDR3: TGTGCCAGCAGCTTTAGCGGGATAAAAGATACGCAGTATTTT. It is translated as CASSFSGIKDTQYF.

The J gene is TRBJ2-7, the V gene TRBV6-6, with 10 bases identical to TRBD2. Germline trimming cut 9 bases from V and 5 bases from J; bases unmatched to any gene: 10. This CDR3 comprises 14 residues. Germline V lookup: CDR1 MNHNY, CDR2 SVGAGI (reference sequence). The chain's CDR3 is CASKREGRSDEQYF. CDR3 DNA sequence: TGTGCCAGTAAGCGGGAGGGCCGGTCCGACGAGCAGTACTTC.

The chain carries TRBV7-9 and TRBJ1-2; D is unresolved. The CDR3 has 12 amino acids. Between the trimmed V and J ends, which lost 5 bases and 3 bases, there was a span of 7 bases. The germline gives CDR1 SEHNR, CDR2 FQNEAQ (reference sequence). The CDR3, as DNA: TGTGCCAGCAGCCTGGACTACTATGGCTACACCTTC. It codes for CASSLDYYGYTF.

Comment on this clone: One end of the junction is discordant with germline, which a read error may explain. This sequence joins TRBV27 and TRBJ1-1; TRBD1 is a possible D gene (6 bases). The CDR3 is made up of 14 amino acids. Germline V CDR1 and CDR2: MNHEY, SMNVEV (reference sequence). CDR3 in DNA: TGTGCCAGCAGTTTCAACCGGGACACCCCTGAAACTTTCTTT. It yields the protein CASSFNRDTPETFF.

This clone was seen only once. Germline is not matched at one junction end, which may reflect a read error. The J gene is TRBJ1-1, the V gene TRBV13; 7 bases align to TRBD1. Germline V gives CDR1 PRHDT, CDR2 FYEKMQ (reference sequence). The CDR3 is made up of 15 amino acids. The CDR3 region is CASNLGDRGNTEAFF. CDR3 sequence (DNA): TGTGCCAGCAACTTAGGGGACAGAGGTAACACTGAAGCTTTCTTT.

The DNA of the CDR3 is TGTGCCAGCAGCTTAGGGTGGACTAGCGAGGCCTACGAGCAGTACTTC. It encodes CASSLGWTSEAYEQYF. The chain is built from TRBV7-9 and TRBJ2-7, with 9 positions matching TRBD2. Germline V gene sequence: CDR1 SEHNR, CDR2 FQNEAQ (reference sequence). CDR3 length equals 16 residues. With 1 base clipped from V and 2 bases from J, the junction kept 6 bases outside the gene matches.

This clone came up once. This chain uses TRBV27 with TRBJ2-1, with TRBD2 identical over 8 bases. Germline trimming cut 5 bases from V and 7 bases from J; bases unmatched to any gene: 10. CDR1 is MNHEY and CDR2 is SMNVEV in the germline V gene (reference sequence). The CDR3 has 15 residues. The DNA of the CDR3 is TGTGCCAGCAGTGACAGCGGGAGATCGGGAAATGAGCAGTTCTTC. Its protein is CASSDSGRSGNEQFF.

V and J are TRBV5-1 and TRBJ1-1; TRBD1 aligns across 8 bases. After removal of 8 bases from V and 3 bases from J, the junction contained 9 bases not matched to a gene. Germline CDR1 SGHRS, CDR2 YFSETQ. This CDR3 comprises 14 residues. The CDR3 coding sequence is TGCGCCAGAAGGCGCAACAGGGGGTACACTGAAGCTTTCTTT. Translating it yields CARRRNRGYTEAFF. Together with reference TRBV5-1 and TRBJ1-1, the CDR3 gives the full variable domain: KAGVTQTPRYLIKTRGQQVTLSCSPISGHRSVSWYQQTPGQGLQFLFEYFSETQRNKGNFPGRFSGRQFSNSRSEMNVSTLELGDSALYLCARRRNRGYTEAFFGQGTRLTVV.

The chain uses TRBV6-6 and TRBJ2-5; 10 bases match TRBD2. CDR1 and CDR2 (germline): MNHNY, SVGAGI (reference sequence). This CDR3 region has 16 residues. V lost 2 bases and J lost 4; bases outside the gene matches: 7. CDR3 nucleotide sequence: TGTGCCAGCAGTTACCGGTCTAGCGGGAGAAGAGAGACCCAGTACTTC. Translated, it gives CASSYRSSGRRETQYF.

The J gene is TRBJ2-1, the V gene TRBV4-3, with 10 bases that match TRBD2. There are 15 residues in the CDR3. V shed 5 bases and J 7 bases; nucleotides not matched to a gene: 8. From germline, CDR1 is LGHNA and CDR2 YSLEER. DNA for the CDR3: TGCGCCAGCAGCTTACCTAGCGGGAGTCGGAATGAGCAGTTCTTC. It codes for CASSLPSGSRNEQFF.

The chain carries TRBV12-5 and TRBJ1-2; 12 nucleotides line up with TRBD1. The germline gives CDR1 LGHNT, CDR2 FRNRAP. The CDR3 runs to 18 residues. J gave up 4 bases and V 4 bases, and 13 bases lay outside the gene matches. The CDR3 spells CASGSSVRDRGLGYGYTF. The CDR3 nucleotides are TGTGCTAGTGGTTCTTCCGTCCGGGACAGGGGGCTCGGCTATGGCTACACCTTC.

This rearrangement joins TRBV7-8 to TRBJ2-5, with TRBD1 identical over 9 bases. Germline trimming cut 1 base from V and 3 bases from J; bases unmatched to any gene: 0. Per germline, CDR1 SGHVS and CDR2 FQNEAQ. CDR3 size: 14 residues. CDR3 sequence: CASSLGDREETQYF. In DNA form, the CDR3 reads TGTGCCAGCAGCTTAGGGGACAGGGAAGAGACCCAGTACTTC.